This TCR beta chain is from a study of CD8 T cells in ankylosing spondylitis. This clonotype was picked up a small number of times. MiXCR was run by TCRdb on the 5' RACE reads, yielding one entry per CDR3 protein. Of 300,000 to 400,000 distinct CDR3 sequences listed, about 14% are singletons. The sequenced sample was blood, either unsorted or a sorted T cell fraction (not recorded which). The origin of this receptor is a male donor with ankylosing spondylitis or in good health (not recorded which).

CDR3 residues: CASRGLGGNTIYF. The CDR3 DNA reads as TGTGCCAGCAGGGGACTTGGAGGAAACACCATATATTTT. V and J are TRBV12-3 or TRBV12-4 and TRBJ1-3; a weak D match, TRBD1 (5 bases). The CDR3 sequence is 13 residues long. With 6 bases removed from V and 4 bases from J, the gap between germline ends came to 10 bases.